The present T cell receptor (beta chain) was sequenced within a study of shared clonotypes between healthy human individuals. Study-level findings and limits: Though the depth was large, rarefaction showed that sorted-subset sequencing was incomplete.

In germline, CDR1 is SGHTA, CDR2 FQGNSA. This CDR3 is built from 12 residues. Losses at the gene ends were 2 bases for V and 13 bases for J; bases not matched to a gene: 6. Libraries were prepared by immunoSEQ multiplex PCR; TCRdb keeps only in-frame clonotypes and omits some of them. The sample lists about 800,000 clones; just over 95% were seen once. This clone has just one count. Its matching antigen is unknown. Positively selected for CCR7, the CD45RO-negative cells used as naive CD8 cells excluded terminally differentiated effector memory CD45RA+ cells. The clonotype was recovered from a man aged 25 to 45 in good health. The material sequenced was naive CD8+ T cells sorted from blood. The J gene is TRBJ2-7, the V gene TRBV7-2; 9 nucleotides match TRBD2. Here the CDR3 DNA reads TGTGCCAGCAGCTTAATAGCGGGAGTCCGTTACTTC. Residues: CASSLIAGVRYF. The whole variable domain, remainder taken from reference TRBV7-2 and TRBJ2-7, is GAGVSQSPSNKVTEKGKDVELRCDPISGHTALYWYRQSLGQGLEFLIYFQGNSAPDKSGLPSDRFSAERTGGSVSTLTIQRTQQEDSAVYLCASSLIAGVRYFGPGTRLTVT.